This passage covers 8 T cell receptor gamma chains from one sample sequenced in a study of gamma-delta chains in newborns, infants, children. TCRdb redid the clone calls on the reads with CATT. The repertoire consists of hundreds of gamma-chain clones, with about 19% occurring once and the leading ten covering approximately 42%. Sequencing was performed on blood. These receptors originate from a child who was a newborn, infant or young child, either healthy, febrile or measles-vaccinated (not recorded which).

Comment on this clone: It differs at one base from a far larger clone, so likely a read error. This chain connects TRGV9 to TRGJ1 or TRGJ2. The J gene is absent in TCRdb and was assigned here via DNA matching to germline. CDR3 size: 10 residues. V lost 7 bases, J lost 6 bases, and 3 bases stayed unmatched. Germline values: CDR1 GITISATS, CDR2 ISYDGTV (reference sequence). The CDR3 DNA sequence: TGTGCCTTGTGTAGTTATAAGAAACTCTTT. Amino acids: CALCSYKKLF.

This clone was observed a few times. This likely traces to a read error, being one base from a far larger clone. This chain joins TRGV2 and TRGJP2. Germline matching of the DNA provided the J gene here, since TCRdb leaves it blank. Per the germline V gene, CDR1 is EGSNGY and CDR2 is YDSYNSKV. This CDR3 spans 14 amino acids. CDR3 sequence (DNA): TGTGCCACCTGGGACGGGCCTAGTGGTTGGATCAAGACGTTT. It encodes CATWDGPSGWIKTF.

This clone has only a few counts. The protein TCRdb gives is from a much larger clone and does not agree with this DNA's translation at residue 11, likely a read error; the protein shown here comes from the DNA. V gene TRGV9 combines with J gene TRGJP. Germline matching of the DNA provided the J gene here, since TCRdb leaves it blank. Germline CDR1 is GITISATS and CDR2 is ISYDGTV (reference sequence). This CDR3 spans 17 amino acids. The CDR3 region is CALWEVRQKLDKKIKVF. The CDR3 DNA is TGTGCCTTGTGGGAGGTGCGCCAAAAGTTGGACAAAAAAATCAAGGTATTT.

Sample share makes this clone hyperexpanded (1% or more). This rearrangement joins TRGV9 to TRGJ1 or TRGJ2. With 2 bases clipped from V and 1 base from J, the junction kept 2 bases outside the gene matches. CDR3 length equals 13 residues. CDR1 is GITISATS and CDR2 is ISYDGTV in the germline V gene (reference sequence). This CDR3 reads CALWEENYYKKLF. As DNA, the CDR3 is TGTGCCTTGTGGGAGGAAAATTATTATAAGAAACTCTTT.

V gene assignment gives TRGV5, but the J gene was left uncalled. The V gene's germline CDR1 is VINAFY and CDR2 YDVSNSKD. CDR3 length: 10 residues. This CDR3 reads CATWDRLGLF. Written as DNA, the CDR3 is TGTGCCACCTGGGACAGGCTGGGACTCTTT.

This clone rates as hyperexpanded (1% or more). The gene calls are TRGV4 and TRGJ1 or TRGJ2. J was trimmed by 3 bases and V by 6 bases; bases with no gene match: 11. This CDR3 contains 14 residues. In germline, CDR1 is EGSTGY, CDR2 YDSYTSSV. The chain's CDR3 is CATWSRGSYYKKLF. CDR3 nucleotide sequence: TGTGCCACCTGGTCCAGAGGGAGTTATTATAAGAAACTCTTT.

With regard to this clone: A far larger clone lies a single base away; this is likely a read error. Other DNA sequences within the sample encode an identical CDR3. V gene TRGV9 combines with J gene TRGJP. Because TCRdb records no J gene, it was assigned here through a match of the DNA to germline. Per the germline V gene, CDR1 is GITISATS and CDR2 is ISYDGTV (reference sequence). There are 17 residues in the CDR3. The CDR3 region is CALWEVRQKLGKKIKVF. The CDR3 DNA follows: TGTGCCTTGTGGGAGGTGCGCCAAAAGTTGGGCAAAAAGATCAAGGTATTT.

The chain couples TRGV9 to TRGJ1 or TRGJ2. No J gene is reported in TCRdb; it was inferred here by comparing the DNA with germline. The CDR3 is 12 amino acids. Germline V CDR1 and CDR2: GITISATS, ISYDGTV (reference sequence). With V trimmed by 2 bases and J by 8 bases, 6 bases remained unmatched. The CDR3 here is CALWEGLHKKLF. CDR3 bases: TGTGCCTTGTGGGAGGGACTGCATAAGAAACTCTTT.